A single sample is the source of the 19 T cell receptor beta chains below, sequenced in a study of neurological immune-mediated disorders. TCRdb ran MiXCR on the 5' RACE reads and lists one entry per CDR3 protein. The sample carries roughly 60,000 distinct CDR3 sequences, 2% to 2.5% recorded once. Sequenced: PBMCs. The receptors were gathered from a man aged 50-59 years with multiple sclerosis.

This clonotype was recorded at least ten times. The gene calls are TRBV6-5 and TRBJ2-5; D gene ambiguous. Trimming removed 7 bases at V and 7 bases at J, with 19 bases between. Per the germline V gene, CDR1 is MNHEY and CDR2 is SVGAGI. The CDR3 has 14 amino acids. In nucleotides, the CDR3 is TGTGCCAGCAATAGGGTATCTGACCCTAGGACCCAGTACTTC. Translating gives CASNRVSDPRTQYF.

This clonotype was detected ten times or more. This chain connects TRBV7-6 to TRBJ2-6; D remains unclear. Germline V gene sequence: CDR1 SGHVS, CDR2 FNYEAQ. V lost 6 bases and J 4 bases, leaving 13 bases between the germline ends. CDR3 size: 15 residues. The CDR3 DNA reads TGTGCCAGCAGTCCCCAGCTGGGGGGGGCCAACGTCCTGACTTTC. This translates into CASSPQLGGANVLTF.

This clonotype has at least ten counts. CDR3 DNA sequence: TGTGCCACCAGTGATGACATTTGGACCCAGTACTTC. Its translation is CATSDDIWTQYF. The chain has TRBV24-1 and TRBJ2-5; D unresolved. The V gene's germline CDR1 is KGHDR and CDR2 SFDVKD. Trimming removed 3 bases at V and 7 bases at J, with 8 bases between. The CDR3 runs to 12 residues.

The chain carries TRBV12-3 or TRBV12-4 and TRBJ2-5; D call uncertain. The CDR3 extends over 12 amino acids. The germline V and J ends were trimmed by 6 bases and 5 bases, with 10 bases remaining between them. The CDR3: CASRLGSETQYF. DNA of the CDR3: TGTGCCAGCAGGCTAGGGTCCGAGACCCAGTACTTC.

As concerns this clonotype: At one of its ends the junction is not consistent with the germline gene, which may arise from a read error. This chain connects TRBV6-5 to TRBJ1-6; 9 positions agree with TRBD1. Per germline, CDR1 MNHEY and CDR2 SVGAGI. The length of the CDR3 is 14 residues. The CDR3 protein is CASKQQGANSPLHF. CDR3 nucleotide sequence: TGTGCCAGCAAACAACAGGGGGCGAATTCACCCCTACACTTT.

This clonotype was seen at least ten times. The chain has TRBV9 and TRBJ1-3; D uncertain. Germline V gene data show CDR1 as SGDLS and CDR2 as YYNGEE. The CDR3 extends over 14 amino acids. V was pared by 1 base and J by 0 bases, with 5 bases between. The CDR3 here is CASSVWHSGNTIYF. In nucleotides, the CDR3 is TGTGCCAGCAGCGTATGGCACTCTGGAAACACCATATATTTT.

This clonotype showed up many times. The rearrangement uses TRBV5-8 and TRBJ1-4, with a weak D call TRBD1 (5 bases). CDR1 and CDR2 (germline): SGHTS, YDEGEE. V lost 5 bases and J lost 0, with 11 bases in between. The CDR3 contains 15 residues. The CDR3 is CASRYRGTTNEKLFF. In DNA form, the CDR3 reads TGTGCCAGCAGATACCGGGGCACAACTAATGAAAAACTGTTTTTT. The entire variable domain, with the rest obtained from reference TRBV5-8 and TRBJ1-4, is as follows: EAGVTQSPTHLIKTRGQQATLRCSPISGHTSVYWYQQALGLGLQFLLWYDEGEERNRGNFPPRFSGRQFPNYSSELNVNALELEDSALYLCASRYRGTTNEKLFFGSGTQLSVL.

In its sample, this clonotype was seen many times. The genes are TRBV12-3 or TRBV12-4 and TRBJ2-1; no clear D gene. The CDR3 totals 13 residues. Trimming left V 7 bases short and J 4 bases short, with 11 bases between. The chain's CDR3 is CASTDTSYNEQFF. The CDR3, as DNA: TGTGCCAGCACCGACACGAGTTACAATGAGCAGTTCTTC.

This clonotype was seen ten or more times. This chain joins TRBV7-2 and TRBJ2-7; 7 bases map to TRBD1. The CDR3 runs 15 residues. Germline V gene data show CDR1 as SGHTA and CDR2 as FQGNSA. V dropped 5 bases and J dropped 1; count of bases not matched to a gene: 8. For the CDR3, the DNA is TGTGCCAGCAGCCCCGTCCCGGGACAGTCCTACGAGCAGTACTTC. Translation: CASSPVPGQSYEQYF.

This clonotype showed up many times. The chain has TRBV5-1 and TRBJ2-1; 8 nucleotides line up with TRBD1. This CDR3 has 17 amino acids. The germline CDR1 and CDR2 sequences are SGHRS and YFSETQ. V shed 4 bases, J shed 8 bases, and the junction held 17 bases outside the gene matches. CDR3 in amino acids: CASSHRSRGQGSYEQFF. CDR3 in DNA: TGCGCCAGCAGCCACCGGAGTCGCGGACAGGGCAGTTATGAGCAGTTCTTC.

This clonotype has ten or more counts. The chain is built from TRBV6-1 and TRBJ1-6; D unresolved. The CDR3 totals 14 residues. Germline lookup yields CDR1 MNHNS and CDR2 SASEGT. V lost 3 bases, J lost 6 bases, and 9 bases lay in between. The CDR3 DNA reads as TGTGCCAGCAGTGACTTCAAGGGTAATTCACCCCTCCACTTT. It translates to CASSDFKGNSPLHF.

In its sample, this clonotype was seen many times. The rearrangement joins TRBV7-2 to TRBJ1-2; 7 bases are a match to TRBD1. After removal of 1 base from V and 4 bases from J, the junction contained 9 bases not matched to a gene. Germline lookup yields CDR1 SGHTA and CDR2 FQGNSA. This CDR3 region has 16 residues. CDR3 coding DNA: TGTGCCAGCAGCTTAGATGGGACAGTATATCCCTATGGCTACACCTTC. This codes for CASSLDGTVYPYGYTF.

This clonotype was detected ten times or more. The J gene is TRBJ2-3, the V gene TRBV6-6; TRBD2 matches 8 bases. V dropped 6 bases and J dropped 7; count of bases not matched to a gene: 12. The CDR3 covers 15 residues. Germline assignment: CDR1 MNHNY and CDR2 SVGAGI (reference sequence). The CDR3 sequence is CASRSTSGGGYTQYF. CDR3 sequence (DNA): TGTGCCAGCAGGTCAACTAGCGGAGGAGGTTATACGCAGTATTTT.

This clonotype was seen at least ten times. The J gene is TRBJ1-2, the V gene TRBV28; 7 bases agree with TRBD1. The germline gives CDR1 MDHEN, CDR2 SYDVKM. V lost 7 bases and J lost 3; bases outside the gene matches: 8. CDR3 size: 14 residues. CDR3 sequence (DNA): TGTGCCAGCAAAATAGGACAGGAGTACTATGGCTACACCTTC. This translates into CASKIGQEYYGYTF.

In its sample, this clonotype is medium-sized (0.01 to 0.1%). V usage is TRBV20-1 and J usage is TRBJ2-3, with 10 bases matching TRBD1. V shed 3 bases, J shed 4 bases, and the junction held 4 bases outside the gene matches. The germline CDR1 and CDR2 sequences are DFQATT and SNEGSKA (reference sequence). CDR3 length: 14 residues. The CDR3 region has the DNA TGCAGTGCTAGGACAGGGGGCGAGGCAGATACGCAGTATTTT. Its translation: CSARTGGEADTQYF.

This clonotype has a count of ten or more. The CDR3 loop is CASSLFGGDTQYF. Written as DNA, the CDR3 is TGTGCCAGCAGTCTCTTTGGAGGAGATACGCAGTATTTT. This rearrangement joins TRBV6-5 to TRBJ2-3, with TRBD2 as a possible D gene (5 bases). The CDR3 is made up of 13 amino acids. Between the trimmed V and J ends, which lost 5 bases and 5 bases, there was a span of 11 bases. Germline V CDR1 and CDR2: MNHEY, SVGAGI.

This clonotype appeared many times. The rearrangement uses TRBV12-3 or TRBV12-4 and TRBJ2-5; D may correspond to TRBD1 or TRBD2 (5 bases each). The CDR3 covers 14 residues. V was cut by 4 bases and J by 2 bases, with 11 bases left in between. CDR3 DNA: TGTGCCAGCAGTTGGGGCGGGCCTCAAGAGACCCAGTACTTC. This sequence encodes CASSWGGPQETQYF.

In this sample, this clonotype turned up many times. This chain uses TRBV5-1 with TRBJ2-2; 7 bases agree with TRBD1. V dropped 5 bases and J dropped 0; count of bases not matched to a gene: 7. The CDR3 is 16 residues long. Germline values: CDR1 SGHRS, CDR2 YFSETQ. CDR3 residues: CASRQGTSPNTGELFF. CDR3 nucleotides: TGCGCCAGCAGACAGGGGACCTCCCCGAACACCGGGGAGCTGTTTTTT.

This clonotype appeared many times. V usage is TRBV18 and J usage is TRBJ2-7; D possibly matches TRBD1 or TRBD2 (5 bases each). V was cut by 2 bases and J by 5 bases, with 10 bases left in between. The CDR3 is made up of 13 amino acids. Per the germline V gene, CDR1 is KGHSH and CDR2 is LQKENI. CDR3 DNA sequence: TGTGCCAGCTCACCAAATTCGGGGCACGAGCAGTACTTC. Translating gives CASSPNSGHEQYF. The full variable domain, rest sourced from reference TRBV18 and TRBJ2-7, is NAGVMQNPRHLVRRRGQEARLRCSPMKGHSHVYWYRQLPEEGLKFMVYLQKENIIDESGMPKERFSAEFPKEGPSILRIQQVVRGDSAAYFCASSPNSGHEQYFGPGTRLTVT.